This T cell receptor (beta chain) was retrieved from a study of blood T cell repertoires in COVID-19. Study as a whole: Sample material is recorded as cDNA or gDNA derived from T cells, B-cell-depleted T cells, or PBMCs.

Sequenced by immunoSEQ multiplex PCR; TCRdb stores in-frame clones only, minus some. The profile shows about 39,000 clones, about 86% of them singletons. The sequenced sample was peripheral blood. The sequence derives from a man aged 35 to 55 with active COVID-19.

CDR3 DNA sequence: TGTGCCAGCAGCTTATACCGCACGGGAACCAACACCGGGGAGCTGTTTTTT. Its translation is CASSLYRTGTNTGELFF. The gene calls are TRBV7-3 and TRBJ2-2, with D possibly being TRBD2 (5 bases). With 2 bases removed from V and 2 bases from J, the gap between germline ends came to 15 bases. The CDR3 totals 17 residues. Germline V lookup: CDR1 SGHTA, CDR2 FQGTGA.